This TCR beta chain was recovered during a study of T-cell memory formation after mild COVID-19. Germline V gene sequence: CDR1 KGHSH, CDR2 LQKENI. V lost 3 bases and J lost 0; bases outside the gene matches: 6. The CDR3 has 16 residues. The table lists this clonotype with a few counts. Using its own MiXCR run on the 5' RACE reads, TCRdb lists one record per CDR3 protein. Of some 350,000 distinct CDR3 sequences listed, around a sixth are singletons. The sequenced sample consisted of PBMCs or a T cell subset sorted from them (not recorded which). The clonotype was recovered from a man younger than 35 who had mild COVID-19 (a few samples of this study predate the infection). Cell type and time point are not known. The chain links TRBV18 to TRBJ2-7, with TRBD2 matching 9 bases. The chain's CDR3 is CASSPIAGVSSYEQYF. For the CDR3, the DNA is TGTGCCAGCTCACCGATAGCGGGGGTAAGCTCCTACGAGCAGTACTTC.